Shown below are 16 T cell receptor beta chains from a single sample sequenced in a study of T cells in localized non-small cell lung cancer. Method: immunoSEQ multiplex PCR; TCRdb's copy keeps in-frame clones and lacks some. The repertoire includes 35,000 or so clones, roughly 88% of them detected once, and roughly 2.6% sits in the top ten. Sequencing used peripheral blood, obtained before any cancer treatment. The receptors derive from a woman aged 40 to 75 with stage I lung adenocarcinoma.

With respect to this clone: This sample includes further DNA sequences coding for the same CDR3. This chain links TRBV18 with TRBJ2-7; possibly TRBD1 for D (6 bases). Germline CDR1 reads KGHSH; CDR2 reads LQKENI. There are 15 residues in the CDR3. With 0 bases removed from V and 6 bases from J, the gap between germline ends came to 15 bases. The CDR3 spells CASSPPSWGLGEQYF. CDR3 DNA: TGTGCCAGCTCACCACCGAGCTGGGGGCTCGGCGAGCAGTACTTC.

This rearrangement joins TRBV27 to TRBJ2-1; no clear D. Between the trimmed V and J ends, which lost 7 bases and 9 bases, there was a span of 22 bases. The CDR3 length is 15 residues. CDR1 MNHEY and CDR2 SMNVEV come from the germline V gene (reference sequence). The CDR3 sequence: CASTPRGRSMGEQFF. CDR3 nucleotides: TGTGCCAGCACCCCCCGCGGACGGAGTATGGGTGAGCAGTTCTTC.

The rearrangement joins TRBV5-4 to TRBJ2-1, with no clear D. Trimming removed 0 bases at V and 4 bases at J, with 14 bases between. Germline V CDR1 and CDR2: SGHNT, YYREEE (reference sequence). The CDR3 extends over 16 amino acids. The CDR3 region has the DNA TGTGCCAGCAGCTTGGATAGCACCGCCTCGTACAATGAGCAGTTCTTC. This codes for CASSLDSTASYNEQFF.

V is TRBV10-3 and J is TRBJ1-1, with TRBD1 matching over 7 bases. This CDR3 comprises 17 residues. Germline V gives CDR1 ENHRY, CDR2 SYGVKD. The trim removed 5 bases at V and 0 bases at J, leaving 12 bases unmatched. The DNA of the CDR3 is TGTGCCATCAGTAAGGGGTGGGGGACAGAGGTGAACACTGAAGCTTTCTTT. Protein sequence: CAISKGWGTEVNTEAFF.

The chain couples TRBV6-1 to TRBJ2-7; a possible D gene is TRBD2 (6 bases). Germline CDR1 and CDR2: MNHNS and SASEGT. Between the trimmed V and J ends, which lost 6 bases and 3 bases, there was a span of 15 bases. The CDR3 covers 14 residues. The CDR3 nucleotides read TGTGCCAGCAGGCCAGGTCGGGGGTTCTACGAGCAGTACTTC. Translated, it gives CASRPGRGFYEQYF.

The chain has TRBV20-1 and TRBJ2-1, with unresolved D. Trimming shortened V by 2 bases and J by 1 base, and 0 bases separated the two germline ends. Germline V gene sequence: CDR1 DFQATT, CDR2 SNEGSKA (reference sequence). The CDR3 is made up of 11 amino acids. CDR3 nucleotide sequence: TGCAGTGCTAGATCCTACAATGAGCAGTTCTTC. It codes for CSARSYNEQFF.

This chain joins TRBV28 and TRBJ2-3; TRBD2 matches at 7 bases. The ends lost 2 bases at V and 0 bases at J; junction bases unmatched: 2. The germline CDR1 and CDR2 sequences are MDHEN and SYDVKM. The CDR3 has 15 amino acids. CDR3 sequence: CASSLRGGSTDTQYF. As DNA, the CDR3 is TGTGCCAGCAGTTTAAGGGGAGGGAGCACAGATACGCAGTATTTT.

The V gene is TRBV7-8, the J gene TRBJ2-7, with D possibly TRBD2 on 5 matching bases. There are 16 residues in the CDR3. Germline V lookup: CDR1 SGHVS, CDR2 FQNEAQ. V shed 0 bases and J shed 3 bases, with 15 bases lying between them. DNA of the CDR3: TGTGCCAGCAGCTTAGCCGACTCACGAACTAGCTACGAGCAGTACTTC. Protein sequence: CASSLADSRTSYEQYF.

The chain uses TRBV6-1 and TRBJ1-5; TRBD1 is a possible D gene (5 bases). The CDR3 runs 15 residues. The germline V and J ends were trimmed by 2 bases and 7 bases, with 15 bases remaining between them. Germline assignment: CDR1 MNHNS and CDR2 SASEGT. The chain's CDR3 is CASSETRGLEQPQHF. The CDR3 DNA sequence: TGTGCCAGCAGTGAAACGAGGGGTCTAGAACAGCCCCAGCATTTT.

The chain employs TRBV15 and TRBJ2-7; 9 bases agree with TRBD1. V gave up 1 base and J gave up 4 bases; unmatched junction bases: 8. The germline V gene encodes CDR1 LNHNV and CDR2 YYDKDF (reference sequence). This CDR3 comprises 16 residues. The CDR3 bases are TGTGCCACCAGCAGAGCCCCGGGACAGGGAGGTTACGAGCAGTACTTC. Protein: CATSRAPGQGGYEQYF. The full variable domain, in which reference TRBV15 and TRBJ2-7 provide the parts outside the CDR3, is DAMVIQNPRYQVTQFGKPVTLSCSQTLNHNVMYWYQQKSSQAPKLLFHYYDKDFNNEADTPDNFQSRRPNTSFCFLDIRSPGLGDTAMYLCATSRAPGQGGYEQYFGPGTRLTVT.

The chain combines TRBV6-6 with TRBJ2-7; D unresolved. The CDR3 is 14 residues long. The V end was cut by 5 bases, the J end by 3 bases, with 14 bases between. Germline-derived CDR1 and CDR2 are MNHNY and SVGAGI (reference sequence). In DNA, the CDR3 is TGTGCCAGCAGTCCCCCACGGGCCGGCTACGAGCAGTACTTC. Its translation is CASSPPRAGYEQYF.

In the case of this clone: A read error may account for a junction end that differs from germline. The rearrangement joins TRBV7-7 to TRBJ2-1, with 8 bases fitting TRBD2. Germline values: CDR1 SSHAT, CDR2 FNYEAQ (reference sequence). The CDR3 runs 15 residues. CDR3 region: CASSLGLAAYNEQFF. CDR3 in DNA: TGTGCTAGCAGCTTAGGACTAGCAGCTTACAATGAGCAGTTCTTC.

The rearrangement links TRBV7-9 to TRBJ2-6; 7 bases fit TRBD1. This CDR3 contains 18 residues. The ends lost 1 base at V and 2 bases at J; junction bases unmatched: 8. Germline CDR1 is SEHNR and CDR2 is FQNEAQ (reference sequence). The CDR3 here is CASSLDYRGTPGANVLTF. The CDR3 coding sequence is TGTGCCAGCAGCTTAGATTACAGGGGAACTCCTGGGGCCAACGTCCTGACTTTC.

This chain uses TRBV30 with TRBJ1-4; 10 bases map to TRBD1. Looked up from germline, CDR1 is GTSNPN and CDR2 is SVGIG (reference sequence). The CDR3 runs to 15 residues. V lost 7 bases to trimming and J lost 14 bases; unmatched junction nucleotides: 19. The DNA for the CDR3 is TGTGCCTCCGCCTTGTCTTGGACAGGGGGGGGGCGGCTGTTTTTT. Protein: CASALSWTGGGRLFF.

A few counts support this clone. The chain couples TRBV19 to TRBJ2-3; TRBD2 aligns across 8 bases. The CDR3 loop spans 16 amino acids. The germline CDR1 and CDR2 sequences are LNHDA and SQIVND (reference sequence). After removal of 1 base from V and 0 bases from J, the junction contained 3 bases not matched to a gene. DNA for the CDR3: TGTGCCAGTAGTATAGCGGCTAGCGGGAGCACAGATACGCAGTATTTT. It encodes CASSIAASGSTDTQYF.

This clone was detected only a few times. The V call is TRBV2, the J call TRBJ2-4, with 9 positions matching TRBD1. Germline CDR1 and CDR2: SNHLY and FYNNEI. The CDR3 loop spans 14 amino acids. V shed 4 bases and J 5 bases; nucleotides not matched to a gene: 3. The CDR3 region is CASSARTGENIQYF. The CDR3 coding sequence is TGTGCCAGCAGTGCGAGGACAGGGGAAAACATTCAGTACTTC.